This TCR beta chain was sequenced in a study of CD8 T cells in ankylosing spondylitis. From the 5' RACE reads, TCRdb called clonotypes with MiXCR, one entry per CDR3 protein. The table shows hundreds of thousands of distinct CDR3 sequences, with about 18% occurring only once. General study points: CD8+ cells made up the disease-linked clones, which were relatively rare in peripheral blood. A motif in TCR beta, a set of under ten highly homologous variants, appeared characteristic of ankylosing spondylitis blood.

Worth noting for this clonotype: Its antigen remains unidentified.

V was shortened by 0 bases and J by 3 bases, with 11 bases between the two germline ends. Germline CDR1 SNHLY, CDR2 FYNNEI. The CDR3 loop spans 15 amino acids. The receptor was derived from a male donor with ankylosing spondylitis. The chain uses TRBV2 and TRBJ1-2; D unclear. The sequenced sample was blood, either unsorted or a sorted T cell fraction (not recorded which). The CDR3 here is CASSEALGPYYGYTF. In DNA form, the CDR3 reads TGTGCCAGCAGTGAAGCGCTGGGCCCTTACTATGGCTACACCTTC. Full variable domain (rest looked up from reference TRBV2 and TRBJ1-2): EPEVTQTPSHQVTQMGQEVILRCVPISNHLYFYWYRQILGQKVEFLVSFYNNEISEKSEIFDDQFSVERPDGSNFTLKIRSTKLEDSAMYFCASSEALGPYYGYTFGSGTRLTVV.